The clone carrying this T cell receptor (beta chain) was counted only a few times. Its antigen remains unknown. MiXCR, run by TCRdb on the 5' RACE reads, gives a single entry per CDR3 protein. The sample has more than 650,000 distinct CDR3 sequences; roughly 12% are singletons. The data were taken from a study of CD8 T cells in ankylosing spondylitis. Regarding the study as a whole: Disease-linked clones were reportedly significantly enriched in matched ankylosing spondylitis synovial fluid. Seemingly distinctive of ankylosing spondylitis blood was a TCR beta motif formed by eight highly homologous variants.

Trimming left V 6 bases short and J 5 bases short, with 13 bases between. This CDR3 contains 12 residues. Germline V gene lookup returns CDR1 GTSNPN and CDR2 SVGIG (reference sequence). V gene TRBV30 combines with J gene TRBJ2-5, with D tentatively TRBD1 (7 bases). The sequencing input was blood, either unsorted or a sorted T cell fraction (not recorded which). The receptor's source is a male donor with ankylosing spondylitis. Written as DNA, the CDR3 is TGTGCCTGCTCCTCAGGGGGGGAGACCCAGTACTTC. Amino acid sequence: CACSSGGETQYF.